Listed below are T cell receptor beta chains from one sample, sequenced in a study of shared clonotypes between healthy human individuals. Only in-frame clones appear in the TCRdb table, and some are missing; sequencing was by immunoSEQ multiplex PCR. The sample contains some 2 million clones, just under 95% of which appear only once. Sequencing used naive CD8+ T cells sorted from blood. All receptors come from a man aged 18 to 30 in good health. CDR3s leave out the opening cysteine and the closing phenylalanine or tryptophan.

v_call	j_call	cdr3_aa
TRBV4-3	TRBJ2-1	ASPRRGTSAYNEQF
TRBV6-5	TRBJ1-2	ASSYRELGYGYT
TRBV5-4	TRBJ1-1	ASSAGQGFFSDTEAF
TRBV2	TRBJ2-5	ASNRADQETQY
TRBV27	TRBJ2-3	ASSLGTTASTDTQY
TRBV11-2	TRBJ2-7	ASSPRGPLVEQY
TRBV28	TRBJ1-5	ASRTTGNDQPQH
TRBV29-1	TRBJ2-5	SVELGPTETQY
TRBV4-2	TRBJ1-2	ASSQEVFTRYGYT
TRBV30	TRBJ2-1	AWREPPWVEQF
TRBV20-1	TRBJ2-1	SASRQEQF
TRBV10-3	TRBJ2-7	AISEPVAGSHYEQY
TRBV4-3	TRBJ2-7	ASSQAGTGAEQY
TRBV27	TRBJ2-3	ASSLVAGGFADTQY
TRBV7-9	TRBJ1-1	ASSLTSETF
TRBV7-9	TRBJ2-7	ASSVPGLGEEQY
TRBV4-1	TRBJ2-7	ASSQGTPSGYEQY
TRBV2	TRBJ2-7	ASSLGLPTAYEQY
TRBV19	TRBJ2-7	ASSIVPGQYEQY
TRBV5-5	TRBJ1-5	ASSLSANQPQH
TRBV5-1	TRBJ2-3	ASRRTGYGTDTQY
TRBV11-2	TRBJ1-5	ASSSGTGGFPSNQPQH
TRBV9	TRBJ1-1	ASSYRGGDTEAF
TRBV6-1	TRBJ2-7	ASSEVLGVYYEQY
TRBV9	TRBJ2-7	ASSVDGSLYEQY
TRBV4-1	TRBJ1-6	ASSRPGQGRSPLH
TRBV15	TRBJ2-3	ATSRDRGGTDTQY
TRBV2	TRBJ2-3	ASNGLAHSSTDTQY
TRBV27	TRBJ2-7	ASSFVQGYEQY
TRBV7-9	TRBJ2-1	ASSLSSGRSDEQF
TRBV29-1	TRBJ1-3	SVIVPDSGNTIY
TRBV27	TRBJ2-7	ASSLKRGGSYEQY
TRBV11-2	TRBJ2-1	ASSLGLAGHNEQF
TRBV19	TRBJ1-1	ASSLTSNTEAF
TRBV15	TRBJ2-5	ATSREVPQPKETQY
TRBV25-1	TRBJ1-2	ASGTGAGYT
TRBV6-5	TRBJ2-2	ASSGGLNTGELF
TRBV28	TRBJ2-7	ASSQTRDSDYEQY
TRBV9	TRBJ1-6	ASSPAGISPLH
TRBV27	TRBJ1-4	ASMGQGKEKLF